Shown below are 29 T cell receptor beta chains from a single sample sequenced in a study of technical replicates of blood from several donors. TCRdb's copy holds only in-frame clones and misses some; the assay was immunoSEQ multiplex PCR. The data show more than 90,000 clones, just over 95% seen once. The sample consisted of T cells isolated from PBMCs. The receptor set was obtained from a human donor in good health.

This chain connects TRBV19 to TRBJ2-7, with TRBD2 matching over 11 bases. The CDR3 has 13 residues. The germline gives CDR1 LNHDA, CDR2 SQIVND (reference sequence). Losses at the gene ends were 7 bases for V and 5 bases for J; bases not matched to a gene: 4. CDR3 in amino acids: CASNSGRADEQYF. The CDR3 DNA reads TGTGCCAGTAATAGCGGGAGGGCCGACGAGCAGTACTTC.

The J gene is TRBJ2-7, the V gene TRBV7-9, with TRBD2 identical over 8 bases. The CDR3 covers 14 residues. The V segment lost 4 bases and the J segment 5 bases; nucleotides outside the gene matches: 7. Germline-derived CDR1 and CDR2 are SEHNR and FQNEAQ (reference sequence). CDR3 in DNA: TGTGCCAGCAGCTCCAGCGGGGGAGGCGACGAGCAGTACTTC. This encodes CASSSSGGGDEQYF. The full variable domain, with the rest looked up from reference TRBV7-9 and TRBJ2-7, is DTGVSQNPRHKITKRGQNVTFRCDPISEHNRLYWYRQTLGQGPEFLTYFQNEAQLEKSRLLSDRFSAERPKGSFSTLEIQRTEQGDSAMYLCASSSSGGGDEQYFGPGTRLTVT.

The CDR3 here is CASTSPLGEAGEQFF. CDR3 sequence (DNA): TGTGCCAGTACCAGTCCCTTGGGGGAAGCGGGTGAGCAGTTCTTC. The V gene is TRBV19, the J gene TRBJ2-1; D possibly corresponds to TRBD2 (6 bases). Trimming shortened V by 7 bases and J by 9 bases, and 22 bases separated the two germline ends. Germline V gene sequence: CDR1 LNHDA, CDR2 SQIVND (reference sequence). The CDR3 spans 15 residues.

This rearrangement joins TRBV12-5 to TRBJ1-1, with D unclear. CDR1 LGHNT and CDR2 FRNRAP come from the germline V gene. This CDR3 is 11 amino acids long. V shed 0 bases and J shed 8 bases, with 4 bases lying between them. This CDR3 is CASGLVAEAFF. Here the CDR3 DNA reads TGTGCTAGTGGTTTGGTAGCAGAAGCTTTCTTT.

The V and J genes are TRBV5-4 and TRBJ2-1, with TRBD2 identical over 10 bases. J was trimmed by 1 base and V by 0 bases; bases with no gene match: 4. In germline, CDR1 is SGHNT, CDR2 YYREEE (reference sequence). This CDR3 region has 17 residues. CDR3 sequence reads: CASSLASGGRSYNEQFF. The CDR3 coding sequence is TGTGCCAGCAGCTTGGCTAGCGGGGGAAGGTCCTACAATGAGCAGTTCTTC.

This chain links TRBV27 with TRBJ2-1; 12 nucleotides line up with TRBD2. CDR3 length: 16 residues. The germline CDR1 and CDR2 sequences are MNHEY and SMNVEV (reference sequence). V dropped 0 bases and J dropped 12; count of bases not matched to a gene: 9. CDR3 DNA sequence: TGTGCCAGCAGTTTATCCTCCGGGACTAGCGGGTTTGTGCAGTTCTTC. Protein sequence: CASSLSSGTSGFVQFF.

The chain combines TRBV6-6 with TRBJ2-7, with a weak D call TRBD1 (5 bases). Germline CDR1 reads MNHNY; CDR2 reads SVGAGI (reference sequence). The ends were cut back, 2 bases at V and 3 bases at J, with 14 bases in the middle. The CDR3 length is 15 residues. CDR3: CASSYSLGHNYEQYF. The CDR3 nucleotides are TGTGCCAGCAGTTACAGCCTCGGACATAACTACGAGCAGTACTTC.

The chain uses TRBV29-1 and TRBJ2-6; 7 bases agree with TRBD1. The CDR3 extends over 19 amino acids. Per germline, CDR1 SQVTM and CDR2 ANQGSEA. The ends lost 6 bases at V and 0 bases at J; junction bases unmatched: 17. CDR3 sequence (DNA): TGCAGCGTCAAGGGGGCCGGGGTTCCCTCCTACTCTGGGGCCAACGTCCTGACTTTC. It encodes CSVKGAGVPSYSGANVLTF.

J is TRBJ1-5 and V is TRBV28, with 8 nucleotides matching TRBD1. This CDR3 contains 16 residues. Per the germline V gene, CDR1 is MDHEN and CDR2 is SYDVKM. J lost 0 bases, V lost 7 bases, and 8 bases had no gene match. The CDR3 protein is CASKEDRVLSNQPQHF. For the CDR3, the DNA is TGTGCCAGCAAGGAGGACAGGGTACTTAGCAATCAGCCCCAGCATTTT.

The chain couples TRBV9 to TRBJ2-6; perhaps TRBD1 as D (5 bases). The V gene lost 4 bases and the J gene lost 5 bases, with 22 bases spanning the gap. Germline CDR1 is SGDLS and CDR2 is YYNGEE. The CDR3 contains 18 residues. CDR3 protein: CASSPRPDTGFWANVLTF. The CDR3 DNA sequence: TGTGCCAGCAGCCCCAGACCGGACACTGGATTCTGGGCCAACGTCCTGACTTTC. The full variable domain, in which reference TRBV9 and TRBJ2-6 provide the parts outside the CDR3, is DSGVTQTPKHLITATGQRVTLRCSPRSGDLSVYWYQQSLDQGLQFLIQYYNGEERAKGNILERFSAQQFPDLHSELNLSSLELGDSALYFCASSPRPDTGFWANVLTFGAGSRLTVL.

V is TRBV5-1 and J is TRBJ2-1; TRBD1 is a possible D gene (7 bases). Germline-derived CDR1 and CDR2 are SGHRS and YFSETQ. Trimming removed 4 bases from V and 1 base from J, with 15 bases in between. The CDR3 has 16 residues. CDR3 loop: CASSPLQGRSYNEQFF. The CDR3 nucleotides are TGCGCCAGCAGCCCCTTACAGGGGAGGTCCTACAATGAGCAGTTCTTC.

The V gene is TRBV6-5, the J gene TRBJ1-1; D remains ambiguous. Germline CDR1 MNHEY, CDR2 SVGAGI. The V end lost 4 bases, the J end lost 5 bases, and 17 bases lay between the germline ends. The CDR3 loop spans 15 amino acids. This chain's CDR3 is CASSSHALSLTEAFF. The CDR3 bases are TGTGCCAGCAGTTCCCACGCCCTATCTTTAACTGAAGCTTTCTTT.

This chain joins TRBV2 and TRBJ2-3, with D maybe TRBD2 (5 bases). Germline CDR1 is SNHLY and CDR2 is FYNNEI. The CDR3 has 12 residues. Trimming took off 4 bases at V and 6 bases at J, with 8 bases between the two ends. The CDR3, as DNA: TGTGCCAGCAGTGTAACGGGGGATACGCAGTATTTT. Translated, it gives CASSVTGDTQYF. Full variable domain (remainder filled in from reference TRBV2 and TRBJ2-3): EPEVTQTPSHQVTQMGQEVILRCVPISNHLYFYWYRQILGQKVEFLVSFYNNEISEKSEIFDDQFSVERPDGSNFTLKIRSTKLEDSAMYFCASSVTGDTQYFGPGTRLTVL.

The chain couples TRBV27 to TRBJ1-6, with D perhaps matching TRBD1 (5 bases). Germline CDR1 MNHEY, CDR2 SMNVEV (reference sequence). The CDR3 contains 18 residues. The V end lost 3 bases, the J end lost 9 bases, and 24 bases lay between the germline ends. The CDR3 nucleotides read TGTGCCAGCAGTTTTGGTCGTCCAGGGAAGTCCTTTGGTTCACCCCTCCACTTT. It specifies CASSFGRPGKSFGSPLHF.

The chain recombines TRBV4-2 with TRBJ1-2; D gene ambiguous. Germline V gene lookup returns CDR1 LGHNA and CDR2 YNFKEQ. Trimming took 4 bases from V and 0 from J, leaving 12 bases between them. This CDR3 is 15 amino acids long. CDR3 sequence (DNA): TGTGCCAGCAGCCCCCCCGCAGGCGCTAACTATGGCTACACCTTC. Protein sequence: CASSPPAGANYGYTF.

This chain uses TRBV5-1 with TRBJ1-4; D is ambiguous. Between the trimmed V and J ends, which lost 4 bases and 6 bases, there was a span of 13 bases. Germline V lookup: CDR1 SGHRS, CDR2 YFSETQ. The CDR3 loop spans 14 amino acids. The CDR3 protein is CASSMRVADEKLFF. The CDR3 DNA sequence: TGCGCCAGCAGCATGCGGGTTGCGGATGAAAAACTGTTTTTT.

V usage is TRBV19 and J usage is TRBJ1-2; the D is unclear. Germline CDR1 reads LNHDA; CDR2 reads SQIVND (reference sequence). This CDR3 has 12 amino acids. V dropped 5 bases and J dropped 4 bases, with 8 bases sitting between them. The CDR3, as DNA: TGTGCCAGTAGTTTTACACCCTATGGCTACACCTTC. It yields the protein CASSFTPYGYTF.

The chain is built from TRBV28 and TRBJ2-7, with TRBD1 as a possible D gene (6 bases). Germline CDR1 MDHEN, CDR2 SYDVKM. This CDR3 is 15 amino acids long. V was trimmed by 7 bases and J by 0 bases, leaving 16 bases between them. The CDR3 loop is CASNTYRVSSYEQYF. The CDR3 coding sequence is TGTGCCAGCAACACATACAGGGTGAGCTCCTACGAGCAGTACTTC.

The CDR3 coding sequence is TGTGCCAGCAGTGACTCGATCTCAGGGGGATATGGCTACACCTTC. Translated, it gives CASSDSISGGYGYTF. The gene calls are TRBV6-4 and TRBJ1-2, with 7 bases lining up with TRBD1. This CDR3 has 15 amino acids. CDR1 is MRHNA and CDR2 is SNTAGT in the germline V gene. Unmatched junction bases numbered 6, after V lost 0 bases and J lost 5 bases.

The gene calls are TRBV11-2 and TRBJ2-6; D unresolved. There are 14 residues in the CDR3. Germline V CDR1 and CDR2: SGHAT, FQNNGV. Trimming removed 4 bases at V and 0 bases at J, with 4 bases between. Here the CDR3 DNA reads TGTGCCAGCAGCTCCCTCTCTGGGGCCAACGTCCTGACTTTC. Translated, it gives CASSSLSGANVLTF.

The CDR3 DNA sequence: TGCGCCAGCAGCCAAGTACTAGGGCAACTGTTTTTT. Its translation is CASSQVLGQLFF. The chain links TRBV4-1 to TRBJ2-2, with TRBD2 as a possible D gene (5 bases). Germline values: CDR1 MGHRA, CDR2 YSYEKL. CDR3 length equals 12 residues. The V end was cut by 1 base, the J end by 14 bases, with 11 bases between.

The chain links TRBV28 to TRBJ2-5, with a weak D call TRBD2 (6 bases). V was cut by 10 bases and J by 0 bases, with 15 bases left in between. The germline CDR1 and CDR2 sequences are MDHEN and SYDVKM. The CDR3 consists of 14 residues. The CDR3 sequence is CAMFSGRNQETQYF. CDR3 coding DNA: TGTGCCATGTTTTCTGGGAGGAACCAAGAGACCCAGTACTTC.

J is TRBJ2-2 and V is TRBV7-8; 16 positions match TRBD2. The CDR3 is 19 residues long. The germline CDR1 and CDR2 sequences are SGHVS and FQNEAQ. After removal of 4 bases from V and 5 bases from J, the junction contained 10 bases not matched to a gene. The DNA for the CDR3 is TGTGCCAGCAGCTACCATTCGGGACTAGCGGGAGGGCGGACCGGGGAGCTGTTTTTT. Translating gives CASSYHSGLAGGRTGELFF.

The V and J genes are TRBV28 and TRBJ2-7; 9 bases are shared with TRBD2. Germline assignment: CDR1 MDHEN and CDR2 SYDVKM. The ends lost 3 bases at V and 3 bases at J; junction bases unmatched: 6. The CDR3 has 15 amino acids. The CDR3 protein is CASSFGSGRNYEQYF. The CDR3 DNA sequence: TGTGCCAGCAGTTTCGGTAGCGGGAGAAACTACGAGCAGTACTTC.

The chain is built from TRBV5-1 and TRBJ2-5, with D perhaps TRBD2 (7 bases). The CDR3 is made up of 15 amino acids. Per germline, CDR1 SGHRS and CDR2 YFSETQ. V lost 0 bases and J 4 bases, leaving 13 bases between the germline ends. As DNA, the CDR3 is TGCGCCAGCAGCTTGGAGGCGGGGGCGTCAGAGACCCAGTACTTC. Translated, it gives CASSLEAGASETQYF.

The V and J genes are TRBV4-1 and TRBJ1-5, with D possibly matching TRBD1 (5 bases). Germline assignment: CDR1 MGHRA and CDR2 YSYEKL. V dropped 4 bases and J dropped 4 bases, with 14 bases sitting between them. CDR3 length equals 15 residues. CDR3 sequence (DNA): TGCGCCAGCAGCCTATCCGGACATCTTAATCAGCCCCAGCATTTT. Its translation: CASSLSGHLNQPQHF.

The chain uses TRBV6-4 and TRBJ2-1, with D maybe TRBD2 (7 bases). This CDR3 has 15 amino acids. V lost 6 bases to trimming and J lost 8 bases, with 20 bases between them. CDR1 and CDR2 (germline): MRHNA, SNTAGT. CDR3 in amino acids: CASSNRGARYDEQFF. The CDR3 bases are TGTGCCAGCAGCAACCGGGGGGCTAGGTATGATGAGCAGTTCTTC.

The CDR3 DNA reads TGTGCCAGCAGCCCCAGCGGGGGTGAGGAGCTGTTTTTT. Protein sequence: CASSPSGGEELFF. This chain uses TRBV11-3 with TRBJ2-2; TRBD2 matches 8 bases. CDR1 and CDR2 from the germline V gene are SGHNT and YENEEA. The CDR3 spans 13 residues. Losses at the gene ends were 5 bases for V and 10 bases for J; bases not matched to a gene: 6.

The chain joins TRBV28 to TRBJ1-4, with D hard to call. CDR3 size: 16 residues. Germline V gene lookup returns CDR1 MDHEN and CDR2 SYDVKM. Trimming left V 3 bases short and J 7 bases short, with 18 bases between. The CDR3 loop is CASSFLFGEDVEKLFF. DNA for the CDR3: TGTGCCAGCAGTTTTCTCTTCGGGGAAGATGTTGAAAAACTGTTTTTT.